This T cell receptor beta chain was sequenced in a study of blood T cell repertoires in COVID-19. Study context: COVID-19 samples, acute and convalescent, were from the United States, Italy and Spain. Sample material is recorded as cDNA or gDNA derived from T cells, B-cell-depleted T cells, or PBMCs.

CDR3 length: 14 amino acids. Germline V CDR1 and CDR2: SGHTA, FQGNSA. V lost 6 bases to trimming and J lost 7 bases, with 13 bases between them. Per the study methods: Quantification of nucleated cells was approximated via reference gene primer amplification. Here immunoSEQ multiplex PCR was the method, and the copy in TCRdb shows in-frame clones only, minus some. The DNA gave D and trimming, while V, J and clone size come from that table. The table lists some 140,000 clones, approximately 84% of them singletons. Sequencing input: peripheral blood. The TCR comes from a human donor in a cohort sampled during active COVID-19. The chain recombines TRBV7-2 with TRBJ1-6; D ambiguous. CDR3 nucleotides: TGTGCCAGCAGTCTTCAGGCACTCAATTCACCCCTCCACTTT. It is translated as CASSLQALNSPLHF.